A selection of T cell receptor beta chains follows, all from one sample in a study of Tregs in tolerant kidney transplant recipients. TCRdb's copy holds only in-frame clones and misses some; the assay was immunoSEQ multiplex PCR. The table has about 240,000 clones, 80% to 85% seen once; the top ten hold 0.64%. Sample: CD4+ T cells from blood. These receptors all stem from a human donor in good health. Both conserved end residues are part of each CDR3.

V: TRBV15
J: TRBJ1-6
CDR3: CATSRDGVSGAGSPLHF

V: TRBV6-1
J: TRBJ2-1
CDR3: CASSWQGDYNEQFF

V: TRBV9
J: TRBJ1-2
CDR3: CASSEGGPGGYGYTF

V: TRBV7-9
J: TRBJ2-1
CDR3: CASSLGEGSEQFF

V: TRBV1
J: TRBJ2-3
CDR3: CTSSQLLYRKDTQYF

V: TRBV7-7
J: TRBJ1-1
CDR3: CASSLGEDTEAFF

V: TRBV2
J: TRBJ2-3
CDR3: CASSEAGVDRGKRDTQYF

V: TRBV4-1
J: TRBJ2-1
CDR3: CASSHSPGLAGGPRSYNEQFF

V: TRBV7-2
J: TRBJ1-2
CDR3: CASSQEDRNYGYTF

V: TRBV7-9
J: TRBJ1-1
CDR3: CASSLWYRELNTEAFF

V: TRBV5-3
J: TRBJ1-1
CDR3: CARRSPGKRYEAFF

V: TRBV29-1
J: TRBJ1-5
CDR3: CSAKGSNQPQHF

V: TRBV6-5
J: TRBJ2-7
CDR3: CASSYSGRGRLEQYF

V: TRBV6-6
J: TRBJ1-4
CDR3: CASKDSNNEKLFF

V: TRBV5-1
J: TRBJ2-2
CDR3: CASSLKNTGELFF

V: TRBV13
J: TRBJ2-7
CDR3: CASSLRAYEQYF

V: TRBV11-2
J: TRBJ2-3
CDR3: CASSLGAGTDTQYF